These 9 T cell receptor beta chains came from one sample sequenced in a study of T-cell reconstitution after alpha-beta-depleted transplantation in children. Unique molecular identifiers tagged the TCRbeta library. Using its own MiXCR run on the PCR reads, TCRdb lists one record per CDR3 protein. There are approximately 230,000 distinct CDR3 sequences in the sample; roughly 24% occur only once, and 2% to 3% lies in the top ten. The source was PBMCs, collected before TCRalphabeta/CD19-depleted stem cell transplant. The origin of the receptors is a girl aged 2 to 9 with Fanconi anemia, due to receive a stem cell transplant.

There are many counts of this clonotype. The CDR3 nucleotides are TGCAGTGCTAGACGGACTAGTTACGAGACCCAGTACTTC. Its protein product is CSARRTSYETQYF. This chain uses TRBV20-1 with TRBJ2-5; 7 nucleotides align to TRBD2. J gave up 5 bases and V 2 bases, and 5 bases lay outside the gene matches. The CDR3 consists of 13 residues. Germline CDR1 reads DFQATT; CDR2 reads SNEGSKA (reference sequence).

The sample holds many counts of this clonotype. J is TRBJ2-5 and V is TRBV12-3 or TRBV12-4, with 9 positions matching TRBD2. Losses at the gene ends were 5 bases for V and 7 bases for J; bases not matched to a gene: 17. This CDR3 comprises 17 residues. CDR3 loop: CASSRVAGVHPGGTQYF. The CDR3 coding sequence is TGTGCCAGCAGTCGTGTAGCGGGGGTCCATCCGGGGGGGACCCAGTACTTC.

The CDR3 is CASSSDRGRAFYEQYF. The CDR3 bases are TGTGCCAGCAGTTCTGATAGGGGGAGGGCCTTCTACGAGCAGTACTTC. V and J are TRBV27 and TRBJ2-7; D perhaps matches TRBD2 (7 bases). Trimming took off 4 bases at V and 3 bases at J, with 19 bases between the two ends. Germline CDR1 and CDR2: MNHEY and SMNVEV (reference sequence). The CDR3 loop spans 16 amino acids.

The chain is built from TRBV20-1 and TRBJ2-1; D assignment may be TRBD1 or TRBD2 (7 bases each). This CDR3 has 18 amino acids. V was trimmed by 3 bases and J by 0 bases, leaving 21 bases between them. Germline V lookup: CDR1 DFQATT, CDR2 SNEGSKA (reference sequence). The CDR3: CSARVQGGLEPSYNEQFF. The CDR3 bases are TGCAGTGCTAGGGTTCAGGGGGGGCTTGAGCCCTCCTACAATGAGCAGTTCTTC.

This clonotype was seen a few times. The rearrangement joins TRBV12-3 or TRBV12-4 to TRBJ1-1; maybe TRBD1 (6 bases). The CDR3 loop spans 14 amino acids. With 3 bases removed from V and 4 bases from J, the gap between germline ends came to 12 bases. The CDR3, as DNA: TGTGCCAGCAGTTTTTTGGGGGCCTTCACTGAAGCTTTCTTT. As protein: CASSFLGAFTEAFF.

This clonotype was picked up many times. The rearrangement links TRBV7-3 to TRBJ2-2, with D perhaps assigned TRBD1 or TRBD2 (6 bases each). Trimming left V 2 bases short and J 3 bases short, with 10 bases between. Germline V lookup: CDR1 SGHTA, CDR2 FQGTGA. The CDR3 is 15 amino acids. The CDR3 DNA follows: TGTGCCAGCAGCTTAGGGGGGCGCGACACCGGGGAGCTGTTTTTT. Amino acid sequence: CASSLGGRDTGELFF. Combining the CDR3 with reference TRBV7-3 and TRBJ2-2 gives the whole variable domain GAGVSQTPSNKVTEKGKYVELRCDPISGHTALYWYRQSLGQGPEFLIYFQGTGAADDSGLPNDRFFAVRPEGSVSTLKIQRTERGDSAVYLCASSLGGRDTGELFFGEGSRLTVL.

This clonotype has at least ten counts. V is TRBV20-1 and J is TRBJ2-7, with 16 positions matching TRBD2. The J segment lost 4 bases and the V segment lost 3 bases, leaving 6 bases of the junction unmatched. Per the germline V gene, CDR1 is DFQATT and CDR2 is SNEGSKA (reference sequence). The CDR3 is 16 amino acids. The CDR3 reads CSARGTSGRAVYEQYF. Written as DNA, the CDR3 is TGCAGTGCTAGGGGGACTAGCGGGAGGGCCGTGTACGAGCAGTACTTC.

This clonotype showed up many times. The V call is TRBV27, the J call TRBJ1-1, with a weak D call TRBD1 (5 bases). The V end lost 6 bases, the J end lost 8 bases, and 16 bases lay between the germline ends. Germline lookup yields CDR1 MNHEY and CDR2 SMNVEV (reference sequence). This CDR3 region has 13 residues. In DNA, the CDR3 is TGTGCCAGCAGCATACCCGCCTCAGGGGAAGCTTTCTTT. This sequence encodes CASSIPASGEAFF.

Only a few counts were recorded for this clonotype. The J gene is TRBJ1-1, the V gene TRBV30, with unresolved D. The V gene lost 0 bases and the J gene lost 7 bases, with 12 bases spanning the gap. The CDR3 has 13 amino acids. The germline V gene has CDR1 GTSNPN and CDR2 SVGIG (reference sequence). The CDR3 nucleotides read TGTGCCTGGAGTGTCTTCGGTTCTGGTGAAGCTTTCTTT. Its translation is CAWSVFGSGEAFF.